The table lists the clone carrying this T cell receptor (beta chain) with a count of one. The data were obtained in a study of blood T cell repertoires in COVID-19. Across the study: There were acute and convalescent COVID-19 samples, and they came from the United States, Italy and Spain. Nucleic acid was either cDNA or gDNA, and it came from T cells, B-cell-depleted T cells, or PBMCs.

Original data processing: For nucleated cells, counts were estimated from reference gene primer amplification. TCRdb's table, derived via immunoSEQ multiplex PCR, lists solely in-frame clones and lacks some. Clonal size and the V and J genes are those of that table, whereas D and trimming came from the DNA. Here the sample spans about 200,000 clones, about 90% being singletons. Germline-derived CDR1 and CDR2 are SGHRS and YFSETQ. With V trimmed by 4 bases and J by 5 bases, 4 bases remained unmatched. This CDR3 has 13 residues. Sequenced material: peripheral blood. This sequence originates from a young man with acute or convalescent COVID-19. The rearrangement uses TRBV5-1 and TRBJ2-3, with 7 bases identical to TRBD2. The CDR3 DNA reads TGCGCCAGCAGCACGAGCGGGAAAGATACGCAGTATTTT. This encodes CASSTSGKDTQYF. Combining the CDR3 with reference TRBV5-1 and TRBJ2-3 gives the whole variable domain KAGVTQTPRYLIKTRGQQVTLSCSPISGHRSVSWYQQTPGQGLQFLFEYFSETQRNKGNFPGRFSGRQFSNSRSEMNVSTLELGDSALYLCASSTSGKDTQYFGPGTRLTVL.